This T cell receptor beta chain was profiled in a study of molecular identifiers for immune sequencing clone quantification. Sorted naive CD8 T cells, about 20,000 to 1,100,000, were sequenced from 10%, 30% or 50% RNA. As to this clonotype: Its cognate antigen is unknown.

With 1 base clipped from V and 2 bases from J, the junction kept 3 bases outside the gene matches. Per germline, CDR1 SGHAT and CDR2 FQNNGV. The CDR3 spans 15 residues. Study-wide points: Spiked TCR RNA from one Jurkat cell reportedly showed up when mixed among one million naive cells.

Previously reported methods and listed TCR primers produced the bulk TCR libraries. TCRdb ran MiXCR on the PCR reads and lists one entry per CDR3 protein. The sample has nearly 55,000 distinct CDR3 sequences, roughly a third seen once. The specimen sequenced was naive CD8+ T cells from blood, with Jurkat cell RNA spiked in. Subset indicated: FACS-sorted CD8+CD4-CCR7+CD45RA+ naive T cells. The clonotype originates from a human donor in good health. Some libraries in this study had Jurkat cell RNA spiked in. The rearrangement uses TRBV11-2 and TRBJ2-5; 8 nucleotides align to TRBD1. Written as DNA, the CDR3 is TGTGCCAGCAGCTTAGTGACAGGGGTACAAGAGACCCAGTACTTC. This codes for CASSLVTGVQETQYF.